This T cell receptor (beta chain) appears in the sequencing data of a study of OX40 agonist ivuxolimab in advanced cancers. The germline CDR1 and CDR2 sequences are LNHDA and SQIVND (reference sequence). The CDR3 contains 15 residues. Trimming took 8 bases from V and 7 from J; bases not matched to a gene: 9. Enrollment shut out patients with autoimmune disease history or systemic immunosuppression. The table came from immunoSEQ multiplex PCR; TCRdb's copy has only in-frame clones and leaves some out. The table has approximately 70,000 clones, 80% to 90% seen once; the top ten hold approximately 1%. The sequence derives from an adult with an advanced solid tumor such as melanoma, head and neck, liver or kidney cancer. This sequence joins TRBV19 and TRBJ2-1; the match to TRBD1 covers 12 bases. Sequences were derived from CD4+ or CD8+ T cells sorted from blood, sampled in a trial of the OX40 agonist ivuxolimab. CDR3 amino acids: CASGTGGVASNEQFF. The CDR3 region has the DNA TGTGCCAGTGGGACAGGGGGCGTAGCTTCGAATGAGCAGTTCTTC.